The entry that follows covers one TCR beta chain sequence. The protocol was immunoSEQ multiplex PCR, while the TCRdb copy is restricted to in-frame clones and leaves out a portion. The top ten clones hold approximately 2.6% of a sample with about 170,000 clones, about 80% of them seen once. The sample originates from a study of blood T cell repertoires in COVID-19. Study as a whole: Italy, Spain and the United States were the sources of the convalescent and acute COVID-19 samples. T cells, B-cell-depleted T cells, or PBMCs provided the cDNA or gDNA that served as material.

The TCR was taken from a human donor with acute or convalescent COVID-19. The donor label of this sample is uncertain. The sequencing sample was made of peripheral blood.

The CDR3 is CASSPGNSVQYF. The CDR3 bases are TGTGCCAGCAGTCCCGGGAACAGTGTGCAGTACTTC. This chain uses TRBV6-5 with TRBJ2-7, with a tentative D call TRBD2 (5 bases). Germline loops: CDR1 MNHEY, CDR2 SVGAGI. Trimming pared 5 bases from V and 9 bases from J, leaving 14 bases between. The CDR3 extends over 12 amino acids.